The present entry profiles one TCR beta chain with its context. The target antigen is unknown. The junction shows a germline mismatch at one end, possibly a read error. The source of the sample is a study of blood T cells in healthy people across ages. Then a second PCR, running roughly 7 to 11 cycles, was carried out with a sample-barcoded 5' primer and a J-beta primer mix. MiXCR was run by TCRdb on the 5' RACE reads, yielding one entry per CDR3 protein. The sample yields about 1,800,000 distinct CDR3 sequences, approximately 30% seen once. Study-wide results and caveats: Older age coincided with a roughly linear decline in TCR beta diversity per million T cells. There was no known CMV status for donors, so expanded clonotype changes were possibly confounded.

The CDR3 length is 16 residues. Germline values: CDR1 MGHRA, CDR2 YSYEKL. The sequence was obtained from a woman in her twenties or thirties in good health. The sequencing input was blood. This chain uses TRBV4-1 with TRBJ2-6; a possible D gene is TRBD2 (6 bases). The CDR3 region has the DNA TGCGCCAGCAGCCAAGTTCAAGCCGGCGGGGCCAACGTCCGGACTTTC. It translates to CASSQVQAGGANVRTF.